These 24 T cell receptor beta chains were all obtained from the same sample, sequenced in a study of cytomegalovirus exposure and HLA in healthy donors. The PCR used 60 Vbeta and 13 Jbeta primers. TCRdb's copy holds only in-frame clones and misses some; the assay was immunoSEQ multiplex PCR. The repertoire table contains 200,000 to 250,000 clones. The sequencing sample was made of PBMCs. The source is a woman aged 25 to 39 in good health and CMV-seropositive.

The chain combines TRBV19 with TRBJ1-5; D not certain. The CDR3 runs to 12 residues. The V and J ends lost 5 bases and 3 bases respectively, with 5 bases between them. Germline V CDR1 and CDR2: LNHDA, SQIVND (reference sequence). CDR3 nucleotides: TGTGCCAGTAGTTTAAACAATCAGCCCCAGCATTTT. Amino acids: CASSLNNQPQHF.

This chain joins TRBV6-1 and TRBJ2-1; 7 positions match TRBD1. The CDR3 length is 13 residues. Germline V gene data show CDR1 as MNHNS and CDR2 as SASEGT. Trimming removed 6 bases from V and 7 bases from J; junction bases left unmatched: 6. CDR3 in DNA: TGTGCCAGCAGGGACAGGACGCGAAATGAGCAGTTCTTC. Amino acid sequence: CASRDRTRNEQFF.

The chain couples TRBV30 to TRBJ2-1, with 11 bases that match TRBD2. Germline values: CDR1 GTSNPN, CDR2 SVGIG (reference sequence). V shed 1 base, J shed 4 bases, and the junction held 3 bases outside the gene matches. This CDR3 contains 15 residues. This chain's CDR3 is CAWSAGTSGYNEQFF. CDR3 DNA: TGTGCCTGGAGTGCCGGGACTAGCGGTTACAATGAGCAGTTCTTC. The variable domain in full, with the rest retrieved from reference TRBV30 and TRBJ2-1, is SQTIHQWPATLVQPVGSPLSLECTVEGTSNPNLYWYRQAAGRGLQLLFYSVGIGQISSEVPQNLSASRPQDRQFILSSKKLLLSDSGFYLCAWSAGTSGYNEQFFGPGTRLTVL.

The V and J genes are TRBV28 and TRBJ2-2; 7 bases align to TRBD1. The CDR3 loop spans 15 amino acids. Germline-derived CDR1 and CDR2 are MDHEN and SYDVKM. The trim removed 8 bases at V and 3 bases at J, leaving 9 bases unmatched. CDR3: CASLMADRDTGELFF. For the CDR3, the DNA is TGTGCCAGCTTAATGGCAGACAGGGACACCGGGGAGCTGTTTTTT.

This chain links TRBV7-9 with TRBJ2-2; 13 bases line up with TRBD2. CDR3 length equals 19 residues. CDR1 is SEHNR, CDR2 FQNEAQ, per germline (reference sequence). Trimming cost V 5 bases and J 0 bases; bases outside gene matches: 9. The CDR3 spells CASSRRTSGGSSNTGELFF. The CDR3 bases are TGTGCCAGCAGCCGTAGGACTAGCGGGGGATCGTCGAACACCGGGGAGCTGTTTTTT.

The J gene is TRBJ2-7, the V gene TRBV29-1, with D hard to call. Germline-derived CDR1 and CDR2 are SQVTM and ANQGSEA. The CDR3 is made up of 11 amino acids. V was trimmed by 5 bases and J by 5 bases, leaving 10 bases between them. The CDR3 DNA sequence: TGCAGCGTTAAAGGAAGCCACGAGCAGTACTTC. This codes for CSVKGSHEQYF.

This chain connects TRBV10-3 to TRBJ2-7, with TRBD2 matching 12 bases. The trim removed 6 bases at V and 4 bases at J, leaving 4 bases unmatched. The CDR3 is 14 amino acids. Germline CDR1 is ENHRY and CDR2 is SYGVKD. CDR3 nucleotides: TGTGCCATCAGCAGAACTAGCGGGGGGTACGAGCAGTACTTC. Its translation: CAISRTSGGYEQYF.

The CDR3 DNA reads TGCAGCGTTGCAGGGGGCCAAGAGACCCAGTACTTC. This codes for CSVAGGQETQYF. The chain recombines TRBV29-1 with TRBJ2-5, with TRBD1 identical over 7 bases. Germline lookup yields CDR1 SQVTM and CDR2 ANQGSEA. CDR3 size: 12 residues. After removal of 4 bases from V and 1 base from J, the junction contained 0 bases not matched to a gene.

The chain employs TRBV28 and TRBJ2-4; D is perhaps TRBD1 (6 bases). The CDR3 covers 15 residues. The V gene lost 6 bases and the J gene lost 3 bases, with 15 bases spanning the gap. The germline gives CDR1 MDHEN, CDR2 SYDVKM. CDR3 sequence: CASSPPGAVKNIQYF. DNA for the CDR3: TGTGCCAGCAGCCCCCCAGGGGCAGTCAAAAACATTCAGTACTTC. Using reference TRBV28 and TRBJ2-4 for the parts outside the CDR3, the full variable domain is DVKVTQSSRYLVKRTGEKVFLECVQDMDHENMFWYRQDPGLGLRLIYFSYDVKMKEKGDIPEGYSVSREKKERFSLILESASTNQTSMYLCASSPPGAVKNIQYFGAGTRLSVL.

About this clone itself: Other DNA sequences of this sample code for an identical CDR3. The chain carries TRBV2 and TRBJ2-7; the match to TRBD1 covers 7 bases. V lost 4 bases, J lost 2 bases, and 2 bases stayed unmatched. The CDR3 has 13 residues. Germline values: CDR1 SNHLY, CDR2 FYNNEI. CDR3 nucleotides: TGTGCCAGCAGTGGGCAGGGGGCCTACGAGCAGTACTTC. This encodes CASSGQGAYEQYF.

The chain carries TRBV7-9 and TRBJ2-1; no clear D. This CDR3 region has 13 residues. Between the trimmed V and J ends, which lost 3 bases and 3 bases, there was a span of 6 bases. CDR1 and CDR2 from the germline V gene are SEHNR and FQNEAQ (reference sequence). The CDR3 region has the DNA TGTGCCAGCAGCTTGAGTAGCTACAATGAGCAGTTCTTC. This gives the protein CASSLSSYNEQFF.

The genes are TRBV4-2 and TRBJ1-2; TRBD1 is a possible D gene (6 bases). Per germline, CDR1 LGHNA and CDR2 YNFKEQ. The CDR3 extends over 15 amino acids. Trimming stripped 0 bases from V and 12 bases from J, with 20 bases between. The CDR3 bases are TGTGCCAGCAGCCAAGATACTAGACAGGCCCTCCGCCACACCTTC. It specifies CASSQDTRQALRHTF.

The rearrangement joins TRBV29-1 to TRBJ2-2, with 7 nucleotides matching TRBD1. Germline V CDR1 and CDR2: SQVTM, ANQGSEA. This CDR3 has 13 amino acids. Unmatched junction bases numbered 4, after V lost 4 bases and J lost 5 bases. CDR3 residues: CSVGRGITGELFF. The CDR3 nucleotides read TGCAGCGTTGGCAGGGGGATAACCGGGGAGCTGTTTTTT.

The CDR3 loop is CSGAVGTGGSYEQYF. The CDR3 coding sequence is TGCAGCGGTGCAGTGGGCACAGGGGGATCCTACGAGCAGTACTTC. The chain carries TRBV29-1 and TRBJ2-7; 8 bases agree with TRBD1. The CDR3 totals 15 residues. Trimming removed 7 bases from V and 1 base from J; junction bases left unmatched: 12. In germline, CDR1 is SQVTM, CDR2 ANQGSEA.

The chain combines TRBV5-4 with TRBJ2-3, with a tentative D call TRBD1 (6 bases). Trimming removed 4 bases from V and 6 bases from J, with 21 bases in between. CDR3 size: 16 residues. CDR1 and CDR2 from the germline V gene are SGHNT and YYREEE (reference sequence). CDR3 coding DNA: TGTGCCAGCAGCGAAGGGGGTTCCAGGCAAGCGGATACGCAGTATTTT. This codes for CASSEGGSRQADTQYF.

The chain couples TRBV18 to TRBJ1-5; TRBD1 agrees at 7 bases. Germline CDR1 and CDR2: KGHSH and LQKENI. Germline trimming cut 6 bases from V and 0 bases from J; bases unmatched to any gene: 8. This CDR3 contains 16 residues. CDR3 sequence reads: CASSDREVYSNQPQHF. The DNA of the CDR3 is TGTGCCAGCTCCGACAGGGAGGTCTATAGCAATCAGCCCCAGCATTTT.

The chain couples TRBV7-2 to TRBJ1-2; D remains unclear. This CDR3 is built from 14 residues. The V gene's germline CDR1 is SGHTA and CDR2 FQGNSA. V was cut by 4 bases and J by 4 bases, with 13 bases left in between. CDR3 sequence: CASSSDLEGYGYTF. In DNA, the CDR3 is TGTGCCAGCAGCTCCGACCTGGAGGGCTATGGCTACACCTTC. Supplemented by reference TRBV7-2 and TRBJ1-2, the full variable domain reads GAGVSQSPSNKVTEKGKDVELRCDPISGHTALYWYRQSLGQGLEFLIYFQGNSAPDKSGLPSDRFSAERTGGSVSTLTIQRTQQEDSAVYLCASSSDLEGYGYTFGSGTRLTVV.

The chain couples TRBV5-1 to TRBJ1-1, with 8 positions matching TRBD1. Germline-derived CDR1 and CDR2 are SGHRS and YFSETQ. J gave up 3 bases and V 4 bases, and 11 bases lay outside the gene matches. The CDR3 has 16 residues. This CDR3 is CASSLGTGEGDTEAFF. For the CDR3, the DNA is TGCGCCAGCAGCCTGGGGACAGGTGAAGGGGACACTGAAGCTTTCTTT.

The genes are TRBV7-8 and TRBJ1-1, with no clear D. The CDR3 totals 12 residues. Germline-derived CDR1 and CDR2 are SGHVS and FQNEAQ. With 6 bases removed from V and 11 bases from J, the gap between germline ends came to 16 bases. The CDR3 is CASSSPRVEAFF. CDR3 DNA: TGTGCCAGCAGTTCCCCCCGTGTAGAGGCTTTCTTT.

This rearrangement joins TRBV9 to TRBJ2-3, with TRBD1 identical over 8 bases. Germline CDR1 and CDR2: SGDLS and YYNGEE. This CDR3 region has 15 residues. J was trimmed by 1 base and V by 4 bases; bases with no gene match: 5. Written as DNA, the CDR3 is TGTGCCAGCAGCACGACAGGGGTCCGCACAGATACGCAGTATTTT. This sequence encodes CASSTTGVRTDTQYF.

The V call is TRBV2, the J call TRBJ1-1; TRBD1 agrees at 7 bases. Trimming at V came to 5 bases and at J to 5 bases, leaving 8 bases not matched to a gene. The germline V gene has CDR1 SNHLY and CDR2 FYNNEI. There are 14 residues in the CDR3. CDR3 DNA: TGTGCCAGCAGTCTTCAGACAGGGCAAACTGAAGCTTTCTTT. Translating gives CASSLQTGQTEAFF.

This CDR3 reads CASSQDPSGTNTGELFF. CDR3 bases: TGCGCCAGCAGCCAAGATCCTAGCGGGACGAACACCGGGGAGCTGTTTTTT. This sequence joins TRBV4-3 and TRBJ2-2, with TRBD2 matching over 9 bases. Germline loops: CDR1 LGHNA, CDR2 YSLEER. V lost 0 bases and J lost 0; bases outside the gene matches: 2. The CDR3 extends over 17 amino acids.

The chain carries TRBV9 and TRBJ2-2, with D perhaps TRBD1 (6 bases). The CDR3 spans 13 residues. In germline, CDR1 is SGDLS, CDR2 YYNGEE. V was pared by 1 base and J by 8 bases, with 9 bases between. CDR3 residues: CASSVTGLGELFF. In DNA, the CDR3 is TGTGCCAGCAGCGTAACAGGGCTGGGGGAGCTGTTTTTT.

The chain carries TRBV11-3 and TRBJ2-5; TRBD2 is a possible D gene (6 bases). Germline V gene data show CDR1 as SGHNT and CDR2 as YENEEA. V dropped 3 bases and J dropped 4 bases, with 18 bases sitting between them. This CDR3 comprises 16 residues. In DNA, the CDR3 is TGTGCCAGCAGCTTTGGCGGGGTGACTGGAGGAGAGACCCAGTACTTC. This sequence encodes CASSFGGVTGGETQYF.